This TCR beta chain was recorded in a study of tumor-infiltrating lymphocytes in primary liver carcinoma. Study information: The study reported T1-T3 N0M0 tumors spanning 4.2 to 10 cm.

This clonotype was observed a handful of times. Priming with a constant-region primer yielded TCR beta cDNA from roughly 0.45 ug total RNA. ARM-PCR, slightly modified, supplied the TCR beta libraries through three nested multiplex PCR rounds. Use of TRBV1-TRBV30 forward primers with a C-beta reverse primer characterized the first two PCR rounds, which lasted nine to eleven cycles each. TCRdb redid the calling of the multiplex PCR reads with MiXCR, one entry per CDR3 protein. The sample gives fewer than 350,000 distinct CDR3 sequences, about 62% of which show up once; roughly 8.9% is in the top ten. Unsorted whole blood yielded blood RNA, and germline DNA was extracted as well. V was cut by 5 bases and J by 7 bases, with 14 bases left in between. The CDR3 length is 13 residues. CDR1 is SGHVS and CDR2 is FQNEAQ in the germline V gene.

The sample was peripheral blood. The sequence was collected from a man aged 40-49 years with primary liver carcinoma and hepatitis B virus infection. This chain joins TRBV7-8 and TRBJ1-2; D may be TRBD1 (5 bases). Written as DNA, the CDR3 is TGTGCCAGCAGCCCTGGGACTTCCCCTGGCTACACCTTC. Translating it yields CASSPGTSPGYTF.